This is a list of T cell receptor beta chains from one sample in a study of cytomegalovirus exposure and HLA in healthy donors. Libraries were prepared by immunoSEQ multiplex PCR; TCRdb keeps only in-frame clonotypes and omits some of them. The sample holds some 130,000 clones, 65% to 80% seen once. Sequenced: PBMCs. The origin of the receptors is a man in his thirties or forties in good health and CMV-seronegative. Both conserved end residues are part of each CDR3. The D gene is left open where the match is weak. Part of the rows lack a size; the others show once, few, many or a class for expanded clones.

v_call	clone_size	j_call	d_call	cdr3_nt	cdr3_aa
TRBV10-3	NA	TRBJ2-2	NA	TGTGCCATCAGTGAGTCGGGCGCCGGGGAGCTGTTTTTT	CAISESGAGELFF
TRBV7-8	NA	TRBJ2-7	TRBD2	TGTGCCAGCAGCTTAGTCCTAGCGGGAGTTGAGCAGTACTTC	CASSLVLAGVEQYF
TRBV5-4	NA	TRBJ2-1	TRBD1	TGTGCCAGCAGCTATACAGGGGCACCGCCTTACAATGAGCAGTTCTTC	CASSYTGAPPYNEQFF
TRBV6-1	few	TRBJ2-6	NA	TGTGCCAGCACCGGAGCTTTCTCTGGGGCCAACGTCCTGACTTTC	CASTGAFSGANVLTF
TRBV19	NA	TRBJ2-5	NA	TGTGCCAGTAGACGGACAGCTTGGTCCCAAGAGACCCAGTACTTC	CASRRTAWSQETQYF
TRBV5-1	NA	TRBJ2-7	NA	TGCGCCAGCAGCGTACCGGGACATCCTTCCTCCTACGAGCAGTACTTC	CASSVPGHPSSYEQYF
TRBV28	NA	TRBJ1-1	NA	TGTGCCAGCCGCAGGGAGGAGACTGAAGCTTTCTTT	CASRREETEAFF
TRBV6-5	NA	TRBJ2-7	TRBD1	TGTGCCAGCAAGCCCGGGACAGGGAGTGCCGAGCAGTACTTC	CASKPGTGSAEQYF
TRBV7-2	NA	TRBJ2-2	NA	TGTGCCAGCAGCTTAAGTTCAACTAGGTCTCACGGGGAGCTGTTTTTT	CASSLSSTRSHGELFF
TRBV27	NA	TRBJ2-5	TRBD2	TGTGCCAGCAGGGGACTAGCGTACAAAGAGACCCAGTACTTC	CASRGLAYKETQYF
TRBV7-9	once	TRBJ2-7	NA	TGTGCCAGCAGCTTAGGGCTCGAGCAGTACTTC	CASSLGLEQYF
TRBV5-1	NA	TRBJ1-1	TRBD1	TGCGCCAGCAGGACCGGGACAGTCAACACTGAAGCTTTCTTT	CASRTGTVNTEAFF
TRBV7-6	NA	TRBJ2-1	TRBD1	TGTGCCAGCAGCTCCCTCGGAGACAGGGCCACTGAGCAGTTCTTC	CASSSLGDRATEQFF
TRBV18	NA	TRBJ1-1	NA	TGTGCCAGCTCACCCTCGACAGGGAACACTGAAGCTTTCTTT	CASSPSTGNTEAFF
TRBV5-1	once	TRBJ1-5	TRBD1	TGCGCCAGCAGCTTGGTGGCAGGGGGCAAGGGTCAGCCCCAGCATTTT	CASSLVAGGKGQPQHF
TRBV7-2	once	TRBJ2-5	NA	TGTGCCAGCAGCTTGGACCTGGGGGGGACCCAGTACTTC	CASSLDLGGTQYF
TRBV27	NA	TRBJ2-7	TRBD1	TGTGCCAGCAGTTCGACAGGGGGTTCCTACGAGCAGTACTTC	CASSSTGGSYEQYF
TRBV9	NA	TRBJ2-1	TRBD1	TGTGCCAGCAGCGTAGCTTGGGACAGGAGCCACAATGAGCAGTTCTTC	CASSVAWDRSHNEQFF